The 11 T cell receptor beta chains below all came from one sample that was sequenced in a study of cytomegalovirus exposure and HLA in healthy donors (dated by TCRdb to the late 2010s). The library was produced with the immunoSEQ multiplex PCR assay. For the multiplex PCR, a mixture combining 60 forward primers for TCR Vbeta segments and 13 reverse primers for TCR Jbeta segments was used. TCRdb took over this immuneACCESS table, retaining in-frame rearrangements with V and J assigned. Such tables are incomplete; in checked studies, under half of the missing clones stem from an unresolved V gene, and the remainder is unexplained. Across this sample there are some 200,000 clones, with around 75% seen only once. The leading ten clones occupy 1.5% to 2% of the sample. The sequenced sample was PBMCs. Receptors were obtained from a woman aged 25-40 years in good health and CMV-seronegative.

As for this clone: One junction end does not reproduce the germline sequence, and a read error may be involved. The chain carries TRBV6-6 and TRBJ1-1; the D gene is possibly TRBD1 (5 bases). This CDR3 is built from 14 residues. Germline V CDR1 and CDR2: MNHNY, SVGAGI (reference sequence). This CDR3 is CAISYRGKNTEAFF. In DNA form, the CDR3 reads TGTGCCATCAGTTACCGGGGGAAGAACACTGAAGCTTTCTTT.

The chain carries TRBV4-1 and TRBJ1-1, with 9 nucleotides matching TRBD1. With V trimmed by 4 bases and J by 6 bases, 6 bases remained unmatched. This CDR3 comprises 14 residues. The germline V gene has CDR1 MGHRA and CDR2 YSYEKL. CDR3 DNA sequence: TGCGCCAGCAGCCTACAGGGGGCGAGGGCTGAAGCTTTCTTT. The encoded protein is CASSLQGARAEAFF.

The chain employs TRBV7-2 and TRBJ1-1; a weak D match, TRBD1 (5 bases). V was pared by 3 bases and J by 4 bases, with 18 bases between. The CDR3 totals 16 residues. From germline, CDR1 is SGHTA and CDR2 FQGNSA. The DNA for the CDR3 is TGTGCCAGCAGCTTTGGGGGGATCGGGACGGGCACTGAAGCTTTCTTT. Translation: CASSFGGIGTGTEAFF.

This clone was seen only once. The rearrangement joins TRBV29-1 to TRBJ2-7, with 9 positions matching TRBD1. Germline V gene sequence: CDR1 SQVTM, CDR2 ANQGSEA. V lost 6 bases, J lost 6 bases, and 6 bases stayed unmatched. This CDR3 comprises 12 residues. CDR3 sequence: CSVGQGTGEQYF. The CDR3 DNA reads TGCAGCGTAGGACAGGGGACGGGCGAGCAGTACTTC.

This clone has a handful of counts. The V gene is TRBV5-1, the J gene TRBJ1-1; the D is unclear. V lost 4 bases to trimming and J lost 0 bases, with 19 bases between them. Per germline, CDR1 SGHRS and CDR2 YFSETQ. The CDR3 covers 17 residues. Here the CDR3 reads CASSPNPPWQMNTEAFF. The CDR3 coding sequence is TGCGCCAGCAGCCCAAACCCCCCGTGGCAGATGAACACTGAAGCTTTCTTT.

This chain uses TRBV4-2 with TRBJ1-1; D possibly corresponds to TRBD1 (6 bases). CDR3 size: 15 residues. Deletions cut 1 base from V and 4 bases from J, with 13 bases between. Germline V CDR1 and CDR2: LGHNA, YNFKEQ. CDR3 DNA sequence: TGTGCCAGCAGCCAAGGCACAGGGTTCGGCACTGAAGCTTTCTTT. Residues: CASSQGTGFGTEAFF.

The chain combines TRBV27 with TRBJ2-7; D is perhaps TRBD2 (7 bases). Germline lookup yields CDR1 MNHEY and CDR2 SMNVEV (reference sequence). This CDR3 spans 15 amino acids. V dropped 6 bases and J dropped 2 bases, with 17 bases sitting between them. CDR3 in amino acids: CASRRGGRFAYEQYF. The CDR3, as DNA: TGTGCCAGCAGGAGGGGGGGGCGGTTCGCCTACGAGCAGTACTTC.

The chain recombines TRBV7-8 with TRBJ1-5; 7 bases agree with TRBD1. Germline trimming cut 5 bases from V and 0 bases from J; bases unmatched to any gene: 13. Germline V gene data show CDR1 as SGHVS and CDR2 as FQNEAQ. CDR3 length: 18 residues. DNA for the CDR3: TGTGCCAGCAGCCTTGGGACGACGGGACAGTATAGCAATCAGCCCCAGCATTTT. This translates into CASSLGTTGQYSNQPQHF.

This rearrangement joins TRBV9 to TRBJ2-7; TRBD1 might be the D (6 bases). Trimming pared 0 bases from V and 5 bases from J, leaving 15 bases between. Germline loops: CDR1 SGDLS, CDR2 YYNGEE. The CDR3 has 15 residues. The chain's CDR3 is CASSVGLQGRDEQYF. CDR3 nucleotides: TGTGCCAGCAGCGTAGGGCTACAGGGAAGAGACGAGCAGTACTTC.

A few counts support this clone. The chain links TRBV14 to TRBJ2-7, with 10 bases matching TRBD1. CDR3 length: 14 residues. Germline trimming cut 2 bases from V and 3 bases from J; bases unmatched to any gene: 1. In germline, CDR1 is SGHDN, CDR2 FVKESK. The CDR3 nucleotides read TGTGCCAGCAGCCAATGGACAGGGGGCTACGAGCAGTACTTC. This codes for CASSQWTGGYEQYF.

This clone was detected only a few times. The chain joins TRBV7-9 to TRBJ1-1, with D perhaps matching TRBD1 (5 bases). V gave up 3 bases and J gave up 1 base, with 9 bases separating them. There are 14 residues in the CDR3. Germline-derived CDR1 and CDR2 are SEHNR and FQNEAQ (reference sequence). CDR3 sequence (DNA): TGTGCCAGCAGCTTCGGGGGGGGGAACACTGAAGCTTTCTTT. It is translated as CASSFGGGNTEAFF.